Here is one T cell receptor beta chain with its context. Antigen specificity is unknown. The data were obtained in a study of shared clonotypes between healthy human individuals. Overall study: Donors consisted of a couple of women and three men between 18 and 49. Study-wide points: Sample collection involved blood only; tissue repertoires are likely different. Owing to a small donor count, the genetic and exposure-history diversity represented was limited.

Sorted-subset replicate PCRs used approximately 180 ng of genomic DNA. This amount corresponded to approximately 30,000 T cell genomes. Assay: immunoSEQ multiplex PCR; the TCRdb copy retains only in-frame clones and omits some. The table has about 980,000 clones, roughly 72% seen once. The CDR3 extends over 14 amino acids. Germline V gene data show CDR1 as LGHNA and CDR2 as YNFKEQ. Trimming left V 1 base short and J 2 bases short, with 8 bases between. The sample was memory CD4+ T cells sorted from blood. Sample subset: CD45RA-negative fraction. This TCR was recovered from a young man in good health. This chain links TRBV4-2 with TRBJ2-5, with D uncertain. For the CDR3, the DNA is TGTGCCAGCAGCCAAGGGGATGGACAAGAGACCCAGTACTTC. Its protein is CASSQGDGQETQYF.